This T cell receptor (beta chain) was recorded in a study of T-cell reconstitution after alpha-beta-depleted transplantation in children (dated by TCRdb to 2016 to 2017). Study-wide context: T-cell immune reconstitution after TCRalphabeta/CD19-depleted allogeneic hematopoietic cell transplantation in children was quantitatively tracked in the study by means of TCR repertoire profiling.

The protocol used for the library was PCR. The sequencer was an Illumina HiSeq 2500. TCR libraries were prepared with molecular barcoding, using unique molecular identifiers to normalize TCRbeta repertoire quantification. TCRdb itself trimmed the public reads at Q25 with fastp, ran MiXCR and retained productive beta chains. All rows with the same CDR3 protein become a single entry with the most common DNA and genes. Across this sample there are roughly 220,000 distinct CDR3 sequences, with approximately 12% seen only once. Over 2% of the sample is held by the ten biggest clonotypes. This clonotype has ten or more counts. Its antigen is unknown. The input lacks base qualities; no much larger clone sits a single base away. Sequenced material: PBMCs from the stem cell graft donor, taken from the stem cell graft. This receptor was obtained from a human donor who donated a stem cell graft to a child with acute lymphoblastic leukemia.

The CDR3 loop reads CASSLGGTTWNNEQFF. The nucleotide sequence is given as TGCGCCAGCAGCTTGGGCGGGACAACATGGAACAATGAGCAGTTCTTC. The V and J segments used are TRBV5-1 and TRBJ2-1; the D gene could be either TRBD1 or TRBD2, each agreeing at 6 bases. Based on the germline V gene, the CDR1 and CDR2 sequences are SGHRS and YFSETQ. The CDR3, cysteine through phenylalanine, is 16 amino acids long. Here the CDR3 DNA is all that survives: 48 bases in frame from base 1. V drops 0 bases and J drops 5 bases, leaving 15 bases in between.